This T cell receptor (beta chain) was captured in a study of resident and recirculating memory T cells in vitiligo. Overall study: Shave-biopsy epidermis from lesional and nonlesional skin was sequenced alongside PBMCs. Study-wide results and limits: Vitiligo lesions lacked a unique dominant clone, and clonality varied.

No change in lesions over the prior 6 months defined stable disease. Germline CDR1 is MNHNY and CDR2 is SVGAGI (reference sequence). V lost 5 bases to trimming and J lost 8 bases, with 12 bases between them. This CDR3 is built from 13 residues. Remarks on this clone: Its antigen is unidentified.

TCRdb's copy holds only in-frame clones and misses some; the assay was immunoSEQ multiplex PCR. Among more than 70,000 clones listed, about 90% were seen once. The origin of this receptor is a male donor with vitiligo. Sequenced input: blood. The V call is TRBV6-6, the J call TRBJ1-4; weak D call: TRBD1 (5 bases). The CDR3 DNA reads TGTGCCAGCAGTGCAGGGCCGATAGAAAAACTGTTTTTT. This gives the protein CASSAGPIEKLFF.